Listed below are T cell receptor beta chains from one sample, sequenced in a study of blood T cell repertoires in COVID-19. Clones were sequenced by immunoSEQ multiplex PCR, and TCRdb holds only the in-frame ones, with some missing. The data hold 270,000 or so clones, with around nine tenths observed a single time. The specimen sequenced was peripheral blood. These receptor sequences come from a man aged 35 to 55 with active or convalescent COVID-19. CDR3s include the opening cysteine and the closing phenylalanine or tryptophan. The D gene is left open where the match is weak. A row's size may be missing; if present it is once, few, many or a size class.

>TRBV9|-|TRBD1|TRBJ2-5
TGTGCCAGCAGCGAGACAGGGGGGCTACAAGAGACCCAGTACTTC
CASSETGGLQETQYF
>TRBV5-6|-|TRBD2|TRBJ2-7
TGTGCCAGCAGCTTGGTTGGCTGGGAGGGCCTCCACGAGCAGTACTTC
CASSLVGWEGLHEQYF
>TRBV21-1|-|-|TRBJ1-3
TGTGCCAGCAGCAAGCGCCGGGACAGCTCTGGAAACACCATATATTTT
CASSKRRDSSGNTIYF
>TRBV12-3/TRBV12-4|-|-|TRBJ1-5
TGTGCCAGCAGTTTGGTGGGCCAGCCCCAGCATTTT
CASSLVGQPQHF
>TRBV21-1|-|-|TRBJ2-6
TGTGCCAGCATGAGACTAGCGGGAGGCTCTGGGGCCAACGTCCTGACTTTC
CASMRLAGGSGANVLTF
>TRBV13|-|-|TRBJ2-6
TGTGCCAGCAGCTTAGGAGTGGCACCAAGCTCTGGGGCCAACGTCCTGACTTTC
CASSLGVAPSSGANVLTF
>TRBV19|-|TRBD1|TRBJ1-2
TGTGCCAGTAGTATCCAGGGACAGGGTTGGAGCTATGGCTACACCTTC
CASSIQGQGWSYGYTF
>TRBV5-1|-|-|TRBJ1-2
TGCGCCAGCAGCTTGGACCGAGGCTATGGCTACACCTTC
CASSLDRGYGYTF
>TRBV3-1/TRBV3-2|once|TRBD1|TRBJ1-1
TGTGCCAGCAGCCGACAGGGGGGGAACACTGAAGCTTTCTTT
CASSRQGGNTEAFF
>TRBV19|-|TRBD1|TRBJ1-2
TGTGCCAGTAGTACGGGACAGGGGGCGGGAGGCTACACCTTC
CASSTGQGAGGYTF
>TRBV5-6|-|TRBD1|TRBJ1-6
TGTGCCAGCAGCTACGGGACAGGTGGTTCACCCCTCCACTTT
CASSYGTGGSPLHF
>TRBV7-9|-|-|TRBJ2-1
TGTGCCAGCAGCTTATCTAGCATCAATGAGCAGTTCTTC
CASSLSSINEQFF
>TRBV12-3/TRBV12-4|-|TRBD1|TRBJ1-2
TGTGCCAGCAGTTCCCCGGACAGGCCTGGCTACACCTTC
CASSSPDRPGYTF
>TRBV27|-|TRBD2|TRBJ2-5
TGTGCCAGCAGACCTCTAGCGGGAGGGAGCAAGGAGACCCAGTACTTC
CASRPLAGGSKETQYF
>TRBV29-1|few|-|TRBJ1-1
TGCAGCGTTGAACCCCGGAACACTGAAGCTTTCTTT
CSVEPRNTEAFF
>TRBV2|-|-|TRBJ1-4
TGTGCCAGCAGTGATGGCAGGAACAATGAAAAACTGTTTTTT
CASSDGRNNEKLFF
>TRBV18|-|-|TRBJ2-2
TGTGCCAGCTCACCAAACATAAACACCGGGGAGCTGTTTTTT
CASSPNINTGELFF
>TRBV7-9|-|-|TRBJ1-3
TGTGCCAGCAGCCCGGGGGGAGGAAACACCATATATTTT
CASSPGGGNTIYF
>TRBV30|-|-|TRBJ1-5
TGTGCCTGGAGTGTGGGGCAGAGGAATCAGCCCCAGCATTTT
CAWSVGQRNQPQHF
>TRBV6-5|few|TRBD1|TRBJ1-2
TGTGCCAGCAGTACCGGGACAGGGGGCGTTGGCTACACCTTC
CASSTGTGGVGYTF
>TRBV5-1|-|TRBD1|TRBJ2-1
TGCGCCAGCAGCCCAGGGGGCTCCTACAATGAGCAGTTCTTC
CASSPGGSYNEQFF
>TRBV7-3|-|TRBD2|TRBJ2-5
TGTGCCAGCAGCTCAACTGGACTAGCGGGGGGAGGAGAGACCCAGTACTTC
CASSSTGLAGGGETQYF
>TRBV28|-|-|TRBJ1-1
TGTGCCAGCAGTTACCGGGACACCACTGAAGCTTTCTTT
CASSYRDTTEAFF
>TRBV7-9|-|-|TRBJ1-2
TGTGCCAGCAGCTCAGGGCCTAACTATGGCTACACCTTC
CASSSGPNYGYTF
>TRBV24-1|-|TRBD2|TRBJ2-1
TGTGCCACCAGTGATTCACGTGGGACTAGCGGACCAAGGGGTTACAATGAGCAGTTCTTC
CATSDSRGTSGPRGYNEQFF
>TRBV4-2|-|-|TRBJ1-2
TGTGCCAGCAGCCTATCGGGGGTCCTTGGGGATAACTATGGCTACACCTTC
CASSLSGVLGDNYGYTF
>TRBV12-3/TRBV12-4|-|TRBD2|TRBJ2-5
TGTGCCAGCAGACTTAGACTAGCCGAGACCCAGTACTTC
CASRLRLAETQYF
>TRBV12-5|-|TRBD1|TRBJ2-3
TGTGCTAGTGGTTTCACAGGGGAAAGCACAGATACGCAGTATTTT
CASGFTGESTDTQYF
>TRBV11-2|-|TRBD1|TRBJ2-2
TGTGCCAGCAGCCCGACCGGGACAGGGACCGGGGAGCTGTTTTTT
CASSPTGTGTGELFF
>TRBV5-1|-|TRBD1|TRBJ1-3
TGCGCCAGCAGCTTCGGGACAGACTCTGGAAACACCATATATTTT
CASSFGTDSGNTIYF
>TRBV9|once|-|TRBJ2-1
TGTGCCAGCAGCGTAGGAGGGGGGGCCTACAATGAGCAGTTCTTC
CASSVGGGAYNEQFF
>TRBV7-3|-|-|TRBJ2-7
TGTGCCAGCAGCCCAGGGCCTAACTCCTACGAGCAGTACTTC
CASSPGPNSYEQYF
>TRBV5-1|-|-|TRBJ1-2
TGCGCCAGCAGCTTAGAGTCACGCGGTAACTATGGCTACACCTTC
CASSLESRGNYGYTF
>TRBV7-9|once|-|TRBJ1-5
TGTGCCAGCAGCTCGGCAGGCGACTACGGCCAGCCCCAGCATTTT
CASSSAGDYGQPQHF
>TRBV27|-|-|TRBJ2-1
TGTGCCAGCAGGCCAATGGACAGACCTAACTACAATGAGCAGTTCTTC
CASRPMDRPNYNEQFF
>TRBV20-1|-|-|TRBJ1-5
TGCAGTGCTAGTGGGGGCTCGAATCAGCCCCAGCATTTT
CSASGGSNQPQHF
>TRBV10-3|-|TRBD2|TRBJ2-7
TGTGCCACAACTAGCGGGGGAAGCCAAGCTGGCTACGAGCAGTACTTC
CATTSGGSQAGYEQYF
>TRBV25-1|-|-|TRBJ1-1
TGTGCCAGCAGTGCTGAGTGGGGCGGTGAAGCTTTCTTT
CASSAEWGGEAFF
>TRBV2|-|TRBD2|TRBJ2-1
TGTGCCAGCGCACTGGGGAGGGGTGAGCAGTTCTTC
CASALGRGEQFF
>TRBV5-5|-|TRBD1|TRBJ1-1
TGTGCCAGCAGCTTGGAGGGACAGGGGACTGAAGCTTTCTTT
CASSLEGQGTEAFF
>TRBV4-2|-|-|TRBJ2-7
TGTGCCAGCAGCCCTTCTGGGCCGGAGCAGTACTTC
CASSPSGPEQYF
>TRBV10-3|-|TRBD2|TRBJ2-1
TGTGCCATCGAGCGGGACTCCTCCTACAATGAGCAGTTCTTC
CAIERDSSYNEQFF
>TRBV14|-|TRBD1|TRBJ2-2
TGTGCCAGCAGCCGGACAGGGTCCGGGGAGCTGTTTTTT
CASSRTGSGELFF
>TRBV24-1|-|TRBD1|TRBJ2-1
TGTGCCACCAGTCCACACCTCGGGACAGGGGGCAGGGGAAATGAGCAGTTCTTC
CATSPHLGTGGRGNEQFF
>TRBV6-5|-|-|TRBJ1-1
TGTGCCAGCAGCAGACCTGGGAGAAAGAACACTGAAGCTTTCTTT
CASSRPGRKNTEAFF
>TRBV6-6|-|-|TRBJ2-1
TGTGCCAGCAGTTACTCGAGAGTCTACAATGAGCAGTTCTTC
CASSYSRVYNEQFF
>TRBV7-3|-|TRBD1|TRBJ2-3
TGTGCCAGCAGCTCAATGCCCAGCGGGACAGGGCTTACAAATACGCAGTATTTT
CASSSMPSGTGLTNTQYF
>TRBV18|once|-|TRBJ1-2
TGTGCCAGCTCACCAACTGCGGACACCACTGCTTATGGCTACACCTTC
CASSPTADTTAYGYTF
>TRBV27|-|-|TRBJ1-2
TGTGCCAGCAGTGGAGACAGGACGGGAGGCTATGGCTACACCTTC
CASSGDRTGGYGYTF
>TRBV15|-|TRBD2|TRBJ2-2
TGTGCCACCAGCAGAGAAGGGAGGGGAGACACCGGGGAGCTGTTTTTT
CATSREGRGDTGELFF
>TRBV7-3|-|-|TRBJ2-5
TGTGCCAGCAGCCTCGGGAGAAGAGGGACCCAGTACTTC
CASSLGRRGTQYF
>TRBV7-2|-|-|TRBJ2-5
TGTGCCAGCAGCTTAGAAGGAGCAAAAGAGACCCAGTACTTC
CASSLEGAKETQYF
>TRBV1|-|-|TRBJ1-6
TGCACCAGCAGCCAAGACCCAGGGGGCCAAGATTCACCCCTCCACTTT
CTSSQDPGGQDSPLHF
>TRBV3-1/TRBV3-2|-|-|TRBJ1-3
TGTGCCAGCAGCCAACAGGGCTCTGGAAACACCATATATTTT
CASSQQGSGNTIYF
>TRBV7-2|-|TRBD1|TRBJ1-1
TGTGCCAGCAGCTGGACGAGCAGGGGGCCGAACACTGAAGCTTTCTTT
CASSWTSRGPNTEAFF
>TRBV29-1|-|-|TRBJ1-3
TGCAGCGTTGTAGTGCCCTTCAGGGCCCTCTCTGGAAACACCATATATTTT
CSVVVPFRALSGNTIYF